This T cell receptor beta chain was sequenced for a study of immune cell composition in non-small cell lung cancer (dated by TCRdb to 2015 to 2018). Notes on the research overall: To assign histologic subtype, which was mostly lung adenocarcinoma or squamous cell carcinoma, H&E was combined with p63, CK5, Napsin A and TTF-1 immunohistochemistry. Several tumour specimens with TCR-beta data were of rare histological subtypes and were excluded from the subtype comparisons. Using Adaptive Biotechnologies, the researchers ran TCR-beta sequencing on some 34 paired NSCLC tumour and non-adjacent lung specimens, along with just over 25 tumour-only specimens. Supplementary cohort #1 consisted of more than 8 lung adenocarcinoma cases with paired tumour/lung TCR-beta sequencing and with TIL populations generated to assess tumour reactivity.

Points the paper makes about the study in general: Tumour-associated clones >0.5% occurred in nearly half of NSCLC cases: around a third of adenocarcinomas versus approximately 75% of squamous carcinomas. The reactivity cohort included only around eleven cases, and whether tumour-reactive clones share sequences with the dominant in vivo tumour-associated clones was not shown. Lung squamous cell carcinoma tumours had significantly higher Top 10 clone scores and productive clonality than lung adenocarcinoma tumours. In around ten adenocarcinoma cases, a strong correlation was found between maximal tumour-associated clone frequency and TIL tumour reactivity, whereas no such correlation was found between overall clonality and TIL tumour reactivity. No significant correlation was found between smoking pack-years and tumour TCR-beta clonality.

Relative to germline, V is 7 bases shorter and J is 2 bases shorter, with 15 bases between their ends. Measured from the cysteine to the phenylalanine, the CDR3 is 13 residues long. The CDR3 DNA has 39 bases and is translated from base 1. The germline V gene sets CDR1 to SQVTM and CDR2 to ANQGSEA. A two-step multiplex PCR amplified TCR-beta CDR3 regions from genomic DNA, and the second step of the PCR added Illumina-compatible adaptors. TCR-beta immunosequencing was carried out on an Illumina platform through the commercial immunoSEQ service. Processing in the source paper ran as follows. Repertoires were summarised as Top 10 Clones, the percentage of T-cell templates from the ten most frequent sequences, and productive clonality. Values of productive clonality ranged from 0 to 1, with a monoclonal population indicated by a value of 1. Tumour-associated clones were defined as sequences comprising at least 0.1% of tumour T-cell templates but absent from matched non-adjacent lung, identified via log10 scatter plots. Analyses were done in GraphPad Prism7 and R, with Student's t-tests for two-group comparisons, ANOVA for stages, and linear regression for relationships. Sourced from immuneACCESS, this table was stored by TCRdb with only in-frame sequences that have V and J called. A share of the clones is absent; for the studies checked, an unresolved V gene accounts for under half, and the remainder has no known explanation. V and J calls and clone size follow that table, whereas D and trimming were derived from the DNA. This sample lists fewer than 15,000 clones; roughly two thirds were detected once. The top ten clonotypes cover about 7.5% of the sample.

Remarks on this clone: Its antigen remains undetermined. Base qualities are not recorded, but no much larger clone differs from it by a single base.

Frozen aliquots of unsorted single-cell suspensions were used for genomic DNA extraction with the QIAamp DNA kit. Surgically resected non-small cell lung cancer tissue was used for the tumour samples. Tissues arrived within 2 hours of resection and were immediately processed into single-cell suspensions. Tissue was broken up mechanically, digested enzymatically with DNase I, collagenase I and hyaluronidase for about 29 minutes at 37 degrees C, and then filtered and RBC-lysed. This clonotype was sampled from a human donor with non-small cell lung cancer. Recombination connected TRBV29-1 to TRBJ2-7; no D gene is confidently identified. The sequenced sample consisted of lung tumor tissue. The bases are TGCAGCGCGTCTAGTCGCAGAGCCTACGAGCAGTACTTC. Translated, it reads CSASSRRAYEQYF.